This TCR beta chain was recorded in a study of response to subunit inactivated influenza vaccine. This clonotype has a count of ten or more. MiXCR, run by TCRdb on the RT-PCR reads, gives a single entry per CDR3 protein. The repertoire includes over 750,000 distinct CDR3 sequences, 21% of them detected once, and 10% to 13% sits in the top ten. Trimming left V 3 bases short and J 6 bases short, with 12 bases between. This CDR3 comprises 15 residues. This chain connects TRBV12-3 or TRBV12-4 to TRBJ1-6; D is perhaps TRBD1 (5 bases). The material sequenced was PBMCs from blood, taken roughly 5 days after vaccination. The TCR sequence derives from a man aged 45 to 65 who received an inactivated influenza vaccine. The CDR3 region has the DNA TGTGCCAGCAGTTTGGGGGGGACGGGTAATTCACCCCTCCACTTT. Its translation: CASSLGGTGNSPLHF.